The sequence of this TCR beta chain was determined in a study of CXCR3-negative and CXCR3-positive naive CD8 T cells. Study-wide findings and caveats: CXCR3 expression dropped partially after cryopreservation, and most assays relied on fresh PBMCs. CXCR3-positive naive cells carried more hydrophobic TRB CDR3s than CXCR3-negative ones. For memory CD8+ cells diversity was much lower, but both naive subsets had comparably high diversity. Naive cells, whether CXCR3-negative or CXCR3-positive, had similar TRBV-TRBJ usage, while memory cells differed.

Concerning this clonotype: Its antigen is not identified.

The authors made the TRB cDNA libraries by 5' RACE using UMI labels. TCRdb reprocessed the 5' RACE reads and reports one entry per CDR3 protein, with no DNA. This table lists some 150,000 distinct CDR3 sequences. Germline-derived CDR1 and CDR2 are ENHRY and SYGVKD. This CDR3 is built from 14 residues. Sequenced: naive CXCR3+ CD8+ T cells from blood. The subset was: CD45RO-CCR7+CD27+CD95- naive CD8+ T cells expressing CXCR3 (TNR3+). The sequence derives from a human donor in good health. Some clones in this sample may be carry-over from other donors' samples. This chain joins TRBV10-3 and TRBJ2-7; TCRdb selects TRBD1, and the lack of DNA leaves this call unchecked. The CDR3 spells CAISVGQLVYEQYF.